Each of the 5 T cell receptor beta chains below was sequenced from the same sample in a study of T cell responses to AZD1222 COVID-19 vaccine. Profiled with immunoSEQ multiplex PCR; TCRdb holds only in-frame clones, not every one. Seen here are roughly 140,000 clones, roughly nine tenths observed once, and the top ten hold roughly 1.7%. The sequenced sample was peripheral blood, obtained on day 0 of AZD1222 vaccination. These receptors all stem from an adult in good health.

CDR3 loop: CASSLEGFTGEQYF. The CDR3 region has the DNA TGTGCCAGCAGCTTAGAAGGGTTTACGGGTGAGCAGTACTTC. V usage is TRBV11-2 and J usage is TRBJ2-7; D remains unclear. The V gene's germline CDR1 is SGHAT and CDR2 FQNNGV. V was trimmed by 0 bases and J by 7 bases, leaving 13 bases between them. CDR3 length equals 14 residues.

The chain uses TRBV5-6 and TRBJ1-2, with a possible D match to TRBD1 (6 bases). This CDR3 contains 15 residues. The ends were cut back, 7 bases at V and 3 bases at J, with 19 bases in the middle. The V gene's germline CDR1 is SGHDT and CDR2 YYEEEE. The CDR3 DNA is TGTGCCAGCGATTCGAGGGGGGGGCCGGACTATGGCTACACCTTC. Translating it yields CASDSRGGPDYGYTF.

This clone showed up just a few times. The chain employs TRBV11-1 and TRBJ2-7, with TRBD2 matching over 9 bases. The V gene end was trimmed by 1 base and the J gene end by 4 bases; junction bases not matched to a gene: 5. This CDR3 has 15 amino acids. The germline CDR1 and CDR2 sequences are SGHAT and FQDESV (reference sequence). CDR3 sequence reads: CASSLGIAGEYEQYF. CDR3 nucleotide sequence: TGTGCCAGCAGCTTAGGGATAGCGGGAGAATACGAGCAGTACTTC.

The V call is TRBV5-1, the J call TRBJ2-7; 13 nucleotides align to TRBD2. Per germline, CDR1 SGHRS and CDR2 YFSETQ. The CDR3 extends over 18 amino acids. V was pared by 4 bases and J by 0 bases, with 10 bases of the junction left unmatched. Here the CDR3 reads CASSLGLAGVRSSYEQYF. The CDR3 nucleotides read TGCGCCAGCAGCCTCGGACTAGCGGGAGTTCGGAGCTCCTACGAGCAGTACTTC. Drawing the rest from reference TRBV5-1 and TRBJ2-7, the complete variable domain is KAGVTQTPRYLIKTRGQQVTLSCSPISGHRSVSWYQQTPGQGLQFLFEYFSETQRNKGNFPGRFSGRQFSNSRSEMNVSTLELGDSALYLCASSLGLAGVRSSYEQYFGPGTRLTVT.

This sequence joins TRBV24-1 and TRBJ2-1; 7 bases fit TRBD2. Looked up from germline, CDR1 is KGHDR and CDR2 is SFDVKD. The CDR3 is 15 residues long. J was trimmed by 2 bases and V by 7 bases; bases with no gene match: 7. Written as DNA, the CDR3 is TGTGCCACCAGGAATAGGGAGGGAGCCTACAATGAGCAGTTCTTC. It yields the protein CATRNREGAYNEQFF.